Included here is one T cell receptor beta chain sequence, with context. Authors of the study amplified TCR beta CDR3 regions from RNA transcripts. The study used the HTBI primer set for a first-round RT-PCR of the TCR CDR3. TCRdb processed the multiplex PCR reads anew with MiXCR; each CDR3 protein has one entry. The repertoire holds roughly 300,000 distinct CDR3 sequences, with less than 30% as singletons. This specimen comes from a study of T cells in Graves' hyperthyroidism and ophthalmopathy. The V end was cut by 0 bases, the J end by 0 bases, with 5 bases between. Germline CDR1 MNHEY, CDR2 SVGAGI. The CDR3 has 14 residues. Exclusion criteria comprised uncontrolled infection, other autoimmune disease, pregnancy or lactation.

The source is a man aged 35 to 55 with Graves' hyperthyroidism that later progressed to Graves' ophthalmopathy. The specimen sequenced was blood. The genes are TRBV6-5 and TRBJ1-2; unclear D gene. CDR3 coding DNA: TGTGCCAGCAGTTACTCGGAGGCTAACTATGGCTACACCTTC. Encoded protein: CASSYSEANYGYTF.